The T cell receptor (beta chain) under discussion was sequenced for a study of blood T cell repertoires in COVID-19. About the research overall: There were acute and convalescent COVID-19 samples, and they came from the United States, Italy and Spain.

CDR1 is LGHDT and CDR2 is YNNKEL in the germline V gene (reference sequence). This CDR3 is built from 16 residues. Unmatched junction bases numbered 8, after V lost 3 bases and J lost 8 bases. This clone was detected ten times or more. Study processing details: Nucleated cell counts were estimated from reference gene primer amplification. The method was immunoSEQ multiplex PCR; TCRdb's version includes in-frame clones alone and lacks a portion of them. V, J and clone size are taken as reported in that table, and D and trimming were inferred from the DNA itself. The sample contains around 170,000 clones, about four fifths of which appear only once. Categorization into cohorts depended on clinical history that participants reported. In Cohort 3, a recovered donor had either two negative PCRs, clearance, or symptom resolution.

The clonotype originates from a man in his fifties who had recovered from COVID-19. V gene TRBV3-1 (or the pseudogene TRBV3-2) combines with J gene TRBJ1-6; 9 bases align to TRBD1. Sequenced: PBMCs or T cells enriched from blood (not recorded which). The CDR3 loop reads CASSQSLQGAYSPLHF. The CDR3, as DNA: TGTGCCAGCAGCCAGTCCCTACAGGGGGCTTATTCACCCCTCCACTTT.